This T cell receptor beta chain was identified in a study of T cells after yellow fever vaccination. For the study at large: Staining for CD3, CD45RA, CCR7 and CD95 enabled sorting of EM, EMRA, CM and Tscm memory subsets. Whole-study results and caveats: The study re-detected most primary-vaccination clones after the booster (roughly 96% CD4, roughly 91% CD8). Clonotypes found in both CD4 and CD8 compartments made up a small share. Detection of almost all vaccine-responding clonotypes in sorted memory subsets failed on day 0.

TCRdb recomputed calls from the 5' RACE reads with MiXCR, one row per CDR3 protein. The sample has 50,000 to 60,000 distinct CDR3 sequences, approximately 5.7% seen once; the top ten hold 31%. The CDR3 is 15 amino acids. The germline CDR1 and CDR2 sequences are LNHNV and YYDKDF (reference sequence). V lost 0 bases and J lost 3, with 11 bases in between. The sample holds many counts of this clonotype. Material: PBMCs, either bulk or a sorted T-cell subset (CD4+, CD8+, memory, or dextramer-sorted; not recorded which), obtained on the day of the yellow fever booster vaccination. The rearrangement uses TRBV15 and TRBJ1-2; the D is unclear. The receptor was derived from a man in his late teens or twenties who received the YFV17D yellow fever vaccine. The DNA of the CDR3 is TGTGCCACCAGCAGAGATCTGGCAGACGACTATGGCTACACCTTC. This translates into CATSRDLADDYGYTF. Filled out from reference TRBV15 and TRBJ1-2, the complete variable domain reads DAMVIQNPRYQVTQFGKPVTLSCSQTLNHNVMYWYQQKSSQAPKLLFHYYDKDFNNEADTPDNFQSRRPNTSFCFLDIRSPGLGDTAMYLCATSRDLADDYGYTFGSGTRLTVV.